This TCR beta chain was obtained from a study of neurological immune-mediated disorders. Study results and caveats: The most TCR clonal expansion was seen in HTLV-1-associated myelopathy, whereas the least was seen in multiple sclerosis, below the level in healthy controls. No CDR3 amino acid sequences recurred among expanded clones across subjects, suggesting private repertoires in all groups.

CDR1 is SGHRS and CDR2 is YFSETQ in the germline V gene. The V and J ends lost 0 bases and 3 bases respectively, with 9 bases between them. The length of the CDR3 is 14 residues. This clonotype was detected ten times or more. Its antigen is undetermined. Synthesis of cDNA was carried out by template-switch 5'RACE. The reaction used 10-nucleotide random UMIs. TCRdb redid the calling of the 5' RACE reads with MiXCR, one entry per CDR3 protein. The repertoire has roughly 60,000 distinct CDR3 sequences, 4% to 6% of them found once; the top ten carry approximately 3.5%. The rearrangement uses TRBV5-1 and TRBJ1-1, with D uncertain. The TCR was taken from a woman between 50 and 59 years old with multiple sclerosis. Material for sequencing was PBMCs. The CDR3 nucleotides are TGCGCCAGCAGCTTGGCTCCGACGGACACTGAAGCTTTCTTT. The encoded protein is CASSLAPTDTEAFF.